This TCR beta chain was recovered during a study of STAT5B mutations in CD4+ large granular lymphocyte leukemia. Overall study context: Among healthy controls, a particular HLA allele went with more CDR3 'QG' motifs. Overall study findings and caveats: About 24% of private leukemic clonotypes occurred rarely in other patients' non-leukemic repertoires.

Concerning this clone itself: Its antigen is as yet unknown.

Trimming removed 1 base from V and 5 bases from J, with 23 bases in between. This CDR3 spans 18 amino acids. Germline CDR1 LNHNV, CDR2 YYDKDF (reference sequence). Sequencing was at survey level. The repertoire was sequenced with immunoSEQ multiplex PCR; TCRdb's copy has only in-frame clones and lacks some. This sample has 28,000 or so clones, with approximately 84% found just once. This receptor was identified in a human donor in good health. The chain joins TRBV15 to TRBJ2-5; D may correspond to TRBD1 or TRBD2 (5 bases each). Sequenced material: CD4+ T cells from blood buffy coats. The DNA of the CDR3 is TGTGCCACCAGCAGAGGGTCTATTTACAGCCGATGGGGGGAGACCCAGTACTTC. Translating it yields CATSRGSIYSRWGETQYF.